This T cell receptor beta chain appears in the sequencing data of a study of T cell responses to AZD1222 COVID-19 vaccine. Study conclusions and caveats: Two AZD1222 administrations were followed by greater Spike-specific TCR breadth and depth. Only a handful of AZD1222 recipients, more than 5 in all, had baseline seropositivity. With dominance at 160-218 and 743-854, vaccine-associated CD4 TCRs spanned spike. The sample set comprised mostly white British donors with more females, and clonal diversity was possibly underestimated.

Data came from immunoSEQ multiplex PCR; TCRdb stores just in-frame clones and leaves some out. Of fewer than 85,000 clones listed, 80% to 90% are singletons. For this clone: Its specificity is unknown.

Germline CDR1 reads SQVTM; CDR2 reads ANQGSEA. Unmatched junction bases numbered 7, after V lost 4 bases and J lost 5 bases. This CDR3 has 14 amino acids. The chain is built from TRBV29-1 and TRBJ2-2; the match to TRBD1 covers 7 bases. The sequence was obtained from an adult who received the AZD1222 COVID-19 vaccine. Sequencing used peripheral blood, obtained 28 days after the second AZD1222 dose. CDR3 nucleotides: TGCAGCGTTGCCCCCTCACAGGGGACCGGGGAGCTGTTTTTT. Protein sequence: CSVAPSQGTGELFF.